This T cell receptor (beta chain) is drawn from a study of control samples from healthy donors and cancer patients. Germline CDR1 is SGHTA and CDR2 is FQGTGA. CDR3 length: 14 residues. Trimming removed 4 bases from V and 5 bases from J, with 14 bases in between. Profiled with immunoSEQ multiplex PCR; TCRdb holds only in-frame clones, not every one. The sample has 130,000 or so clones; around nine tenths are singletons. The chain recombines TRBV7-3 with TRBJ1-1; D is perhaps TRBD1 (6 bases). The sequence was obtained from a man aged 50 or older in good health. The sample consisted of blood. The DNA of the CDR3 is TGTGCCAGCAGCTCTACAGGGCGGGGGACTGAAGCTTTCTTT. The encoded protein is CASSSTGRGTEAFF.